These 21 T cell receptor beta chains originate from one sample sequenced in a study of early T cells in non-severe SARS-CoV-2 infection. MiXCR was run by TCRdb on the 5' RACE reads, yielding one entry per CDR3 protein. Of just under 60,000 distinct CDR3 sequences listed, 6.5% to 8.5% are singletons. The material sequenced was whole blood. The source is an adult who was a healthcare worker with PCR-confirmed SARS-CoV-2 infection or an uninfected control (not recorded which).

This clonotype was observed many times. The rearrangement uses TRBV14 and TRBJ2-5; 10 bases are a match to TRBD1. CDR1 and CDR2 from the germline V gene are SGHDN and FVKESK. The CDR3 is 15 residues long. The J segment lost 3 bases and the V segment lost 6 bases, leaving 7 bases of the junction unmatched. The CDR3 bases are TGTGCCAGCAGGCCTCCCGGGACAGGGGAAGAGACCCAGTACTTC. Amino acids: CASRPPGTGEETQYF. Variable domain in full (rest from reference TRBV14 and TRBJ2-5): EAGVTQFPSHSVIEKGQTVTLRCDPISGHDNLYWYRRVMGKEIKFLLHFVKESKQDESGMPNNRFLAERTGGTYSTLKVQPAELEDSGVYFCASRPPGTGEETQYFGPGTRLLVL.

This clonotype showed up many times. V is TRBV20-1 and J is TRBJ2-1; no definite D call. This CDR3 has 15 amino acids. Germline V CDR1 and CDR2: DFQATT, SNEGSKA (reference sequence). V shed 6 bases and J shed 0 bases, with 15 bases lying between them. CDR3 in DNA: TGCAGTGCGATTTCCCCGTTTAGCTCCTACAATGAGCAGTTCTTC. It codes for CSAISPFSSYNEQFF.

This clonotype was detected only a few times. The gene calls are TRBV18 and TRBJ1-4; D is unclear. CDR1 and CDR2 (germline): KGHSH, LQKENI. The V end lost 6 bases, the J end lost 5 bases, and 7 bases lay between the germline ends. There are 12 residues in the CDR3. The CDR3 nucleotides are TGTGCCAGCTCGCCCGGGAATGAAAAACTGTTTTTT. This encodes CASSPGNEKLFF.

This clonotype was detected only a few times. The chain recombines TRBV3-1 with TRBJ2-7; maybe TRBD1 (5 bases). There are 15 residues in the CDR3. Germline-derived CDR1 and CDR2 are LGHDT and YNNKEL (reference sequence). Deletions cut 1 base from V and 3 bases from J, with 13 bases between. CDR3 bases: TGTGCCAGCAGCCAAGGGACCGCCAGGGTCTACGAGCAGTACTTC. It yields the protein CASSQGTARVYEQYF.

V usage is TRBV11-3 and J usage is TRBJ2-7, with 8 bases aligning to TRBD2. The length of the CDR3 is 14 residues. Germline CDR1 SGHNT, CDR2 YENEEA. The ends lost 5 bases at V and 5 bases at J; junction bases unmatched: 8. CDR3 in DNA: TGTGCCAGCAGCAGGAGCGGGAGCGGGAACGAGCAGTACTTC. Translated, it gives CASSRSGSGNEQYF. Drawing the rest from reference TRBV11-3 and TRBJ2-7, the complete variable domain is EAGVVQSPRYKIIEKKQPVAFWCNPISGHNTLYWYLQNLGQGPELLIRYENEEAVDDSQLPKDRFSAERLKGVDSTLKIQPAELGDSAVYLCASSRSGSGNEQYFGPGTRLTVT.

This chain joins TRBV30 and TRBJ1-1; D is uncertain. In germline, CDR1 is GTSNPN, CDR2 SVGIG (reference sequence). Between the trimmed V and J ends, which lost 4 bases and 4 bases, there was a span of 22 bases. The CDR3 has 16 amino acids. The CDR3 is CAWKSPWSRRGTEAFF. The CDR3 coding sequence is TGTGCCTGGAAATCTCCTTGGAGTCGCCGGGGCACTGAAGCTTTCTTT.

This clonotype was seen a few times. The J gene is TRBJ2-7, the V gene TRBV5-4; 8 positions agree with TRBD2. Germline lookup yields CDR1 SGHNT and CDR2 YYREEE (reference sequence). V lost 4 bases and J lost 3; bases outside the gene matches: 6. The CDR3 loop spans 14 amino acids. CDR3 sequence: CASSLSGNRYEQYF. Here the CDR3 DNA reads TGTGCCAGCAGCCTTAGCGGGAATCGCTACGAGCAGTACTTC.

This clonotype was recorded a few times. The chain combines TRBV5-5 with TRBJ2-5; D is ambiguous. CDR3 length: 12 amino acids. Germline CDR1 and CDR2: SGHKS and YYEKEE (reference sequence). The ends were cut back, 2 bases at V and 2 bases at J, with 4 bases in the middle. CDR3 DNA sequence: TGTGCCAGCAGCTTTGGGCAAGAGACCCAGTACTTC. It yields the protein CASSFGQETQYF.

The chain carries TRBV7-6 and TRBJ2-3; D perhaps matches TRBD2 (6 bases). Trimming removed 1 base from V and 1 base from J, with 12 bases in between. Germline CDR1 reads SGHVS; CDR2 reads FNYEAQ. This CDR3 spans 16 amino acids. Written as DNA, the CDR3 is TGTGCCAGCAGCTTAGGTAGCGGACAACGCACAGATACGCAGTATTTT. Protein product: CASSLGSGQRTDTQYF.

CDR3 region: CASSVEGLVNNEQFF. The CDR3 region has the DNA TGTGCCAGCAGCGTAGAGGGGCTAGTGAACAATGAGCAGTTCTTC. The chain carries TRBV9 and TRBJ2-1, with TRBD1 as a possible D gene (5 bases). This CDR3 is built from 15 residues. Between the trimmed V and J ends, which lost 0 bases and 5 bases, there was a span of 12 bases. Germline lookup yields CDR1 SGDLS and CDR2 YYNGEE.

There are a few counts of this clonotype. CDR3 coding DNA: TGTGCCTGGGGGGCGGTGCGAGAGACCCAGTACTTC. Translated: CAWGAVRETQYF. The chain combines TRBV30 with TRBJ2-5; D is possibly TRBD1 (5 bases). CDR3 length equals 12 residues. In germline, CDR1 is GTSNPN, CDR2 SVGIG (reference sequence). Trimming took 5 bases from V and 4 from J, leaving 11 bases between them.

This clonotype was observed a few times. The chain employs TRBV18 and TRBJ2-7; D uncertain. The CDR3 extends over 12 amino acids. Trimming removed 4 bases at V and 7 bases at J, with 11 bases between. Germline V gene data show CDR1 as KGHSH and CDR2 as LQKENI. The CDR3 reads CASSLYVWEQYF. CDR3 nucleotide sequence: TGTGCCAGCTCACTCTATGTCTGGGAGCAGTACTTC.

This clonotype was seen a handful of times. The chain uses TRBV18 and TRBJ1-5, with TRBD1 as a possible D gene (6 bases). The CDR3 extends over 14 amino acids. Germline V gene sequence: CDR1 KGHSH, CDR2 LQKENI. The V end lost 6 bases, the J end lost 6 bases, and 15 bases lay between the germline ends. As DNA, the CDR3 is TGTGCCAGCTCTCGGACAGACTCTGGTCAGCCCCAGCATTTT. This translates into CASSRTDSGQPQHF.

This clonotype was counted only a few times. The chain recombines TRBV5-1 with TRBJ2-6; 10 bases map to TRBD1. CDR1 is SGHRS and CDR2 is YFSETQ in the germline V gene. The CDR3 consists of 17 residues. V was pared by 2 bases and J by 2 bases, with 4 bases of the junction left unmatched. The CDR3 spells CASSLTGTGAGANVLTF. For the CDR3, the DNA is TGCGCCAGCAGCTTAACCGGGACAGGGGCTGGGGCCAACGTCCTGACTTTC.

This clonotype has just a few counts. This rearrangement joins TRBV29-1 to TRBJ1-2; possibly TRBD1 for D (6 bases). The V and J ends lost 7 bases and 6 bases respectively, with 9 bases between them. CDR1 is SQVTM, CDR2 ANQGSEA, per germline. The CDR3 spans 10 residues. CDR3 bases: TGCAGCGGCGGGGGCGATGGCTACACCTTC. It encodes CSGGGDGYTF. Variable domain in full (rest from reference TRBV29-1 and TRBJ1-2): SAVISQKPSRDICQRGTSLTIQCQVDSQVTMMFWYRQQPGQSLTLIATANQGSEATYESGFVIDKFPISRPNLTFSTLTVSNMSPEDSSIYLCSGGGDGYTFGSGTRLTVV.

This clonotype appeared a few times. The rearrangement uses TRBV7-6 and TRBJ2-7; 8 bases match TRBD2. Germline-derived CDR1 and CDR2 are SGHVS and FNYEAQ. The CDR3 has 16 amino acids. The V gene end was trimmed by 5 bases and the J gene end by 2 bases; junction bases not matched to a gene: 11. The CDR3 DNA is TGTGCCAGCAGCCCCGCGGGGGGTGATCTAGCCTACGAGCAGTACTTC. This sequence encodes CASSPAGGDLAYEQYF.

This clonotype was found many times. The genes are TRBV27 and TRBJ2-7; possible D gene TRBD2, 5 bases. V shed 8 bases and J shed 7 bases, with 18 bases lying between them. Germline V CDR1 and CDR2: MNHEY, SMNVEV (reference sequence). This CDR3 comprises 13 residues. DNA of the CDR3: TGTGCCAGCGGGTCCCACACGGGGAAGGAGCAGTACTTC. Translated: CASGSHTGKEQYF.

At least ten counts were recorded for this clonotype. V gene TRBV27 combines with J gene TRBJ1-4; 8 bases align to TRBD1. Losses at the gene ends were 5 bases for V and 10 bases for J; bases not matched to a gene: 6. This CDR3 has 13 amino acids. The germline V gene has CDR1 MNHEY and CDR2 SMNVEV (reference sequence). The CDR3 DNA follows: TGTGCCAGCAGTACCCCAACAGGGGGAAAACTGTTTTTT. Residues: CASSTPTGGKLFF.

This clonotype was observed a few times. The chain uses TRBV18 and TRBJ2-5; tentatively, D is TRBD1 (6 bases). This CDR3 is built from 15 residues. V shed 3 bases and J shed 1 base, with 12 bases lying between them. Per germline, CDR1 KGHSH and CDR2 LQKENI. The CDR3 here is CASSPDRSSQETQYF. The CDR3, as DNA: TGTGCCAGCTCACCCGACAGGTCGAGCCAAGAGACCCAGTACTTC. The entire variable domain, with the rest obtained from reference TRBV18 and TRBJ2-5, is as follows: NAGVMQNPRHLVRRRGQEARLRCSPMKGHSHVYWYRQLPEEGLKFMVYLQKENIIDESGMPKERFSAEFPKEGPSILRIQQVVRGDSAAYFCASSPDRSSQETQYFGPGTRLLVL.

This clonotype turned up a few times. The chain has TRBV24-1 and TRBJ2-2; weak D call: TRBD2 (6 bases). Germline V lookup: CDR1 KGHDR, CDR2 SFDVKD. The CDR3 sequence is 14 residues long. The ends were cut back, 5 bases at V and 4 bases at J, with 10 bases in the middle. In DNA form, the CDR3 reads TGTGCCACCAGTGTCGGGGGTCTCACCGGGGAGCTGTTTTTT. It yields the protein CATSVGGLTGELFF.

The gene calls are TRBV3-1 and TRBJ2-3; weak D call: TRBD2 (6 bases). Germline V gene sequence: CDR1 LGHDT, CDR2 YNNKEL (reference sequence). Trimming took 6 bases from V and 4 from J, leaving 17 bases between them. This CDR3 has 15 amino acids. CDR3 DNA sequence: TGTGCCAGCAGTCCCGAGCGGGTGCGCTCAGATACGCAGTATTTT. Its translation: CASSPERVRSDTQYF.